This TCR beta chain stems from a study of CD8 T cells in Susac syndrome. Looking at the study overall: Among the Susac syndrome patients who underwent sequencing, about 6 had clinically active disease, while fewer than ten of them were in remission. When blood was collected, patients with Susac syndrome were therapy-naive, were taking corticosteroids, or were receiving intravenous immunoglobulin alone.

Germline lookup yields CDR1 SNHLY and CDR2 FYNNEI. V dropped 5 bases and J dropped 0; count of bases not matched to a gene: 7. There are 18 residues in the CDR3. Study results and limitations: Clonal expansion was not observed in the Susac syndrome CD4+ T cell repertoires.

With regard to this clonotype: Antigen specificity is unknown.

Reverse transcription used roughly 0.45 to 1 ug RNA and random hexamers. TCRdb recomputed calls from the immunoSEQ multiplex PCR reads with MiXCR, one row per CDR3 protein. The data contain approximately 210,000 distinct CDR3 sequences, about 94% of them singletons. Negative isolation was used for CD8+ and CD4+ T cells, and FACS enrichment was applied to TEMRA cells. Specimen: CD4+ T cells from PBMCs. The chain couples TRBV2 to TRBJ2-6; TRBD1 matches at 10 bases. The clonotype originates from a human donor with Susac syndrome. The CDR3 coding sequence is TGTGCCAGCAGTACGTTCTGGACAGGGGGCTCTGGGGCCAACGTCCTGACTTTC. Its translation is CASSTFWTGGSGANVLTF.